This T cell receptor beta chain stems from a study of vaccination effects on CD4 cells after COVID-19. Study at large: The cohort was immunized with two doses of either the BNT162b2 or mRNA-1273 vaccine. Whole-study findings and limits: After vaccination, at late timepoints, clones induced by infection and by vaccine contracted markedly. In vaccinees who were healthy, merely 1 out of 255 vaccine-induced clones cross-reacted with common cold coronaviruses.

As regards this clone: Its antigen is not known.

V lost 5 bases, J lost 7 bases, and 18 bases lay in between. The CDR3 runs 16 residues. Germline V lookup: CDR1 SGHTA, CDR2 FQGNSA. The assay was immunoSEQ multiplex PCR, and TCRdb's table has in-frame clones only and misses some. The sample lists 20,000 to 25,000 clones, around 73% seen once, with 11% in the top ten. Isolation of CD4+ T cells took place after ten to eleven days of culture. At days 3 and 7, half of the medium was exchanged for IL-2 medium. The chain uses TRBV7-2 and TRBJ1-6; no firm D call. Specimen: CD4+ T cells from PBMCs cultured without peptide, collected before COVID-19 vaccination. The origin of this receptor is a human donor who received a COVID-19 vaccine. DNA of the CDR3: TGTGCCAGCAGCCCCGGGTCGGTGACACAGAATTCACCCCTCCACTTT. It codes for CASSPGSVTQNSPLHF.